The 18 T cell receptor beta chains given below trace back to one sample, sequenced in a study of blood T cell repertoires in COVID-19. Profiled with immunoSEQ multiplex PCR; TCRdb holds only in-frame clones, not every one. This table has fewer than 400,000 clones, about 92% appearing once. Material for sequencing was PBMCs or T cells enriched from blood (not recorded which). Receptors were obtained from a woman aged 25-40 years who had recovered from COVID-19.

The V gene is TRBV12-3 or TRBV12-4, the J gene TRBJ1-1; D perhaps matches TRBD1 (5 bases). There are 10 residues in the CDR3. Trimming stripped 9 bases from V and 11 bases from J, with 13 bases between. The CDR3 DNA sequence: TGTGCCAGGGGGGGGATCTTGGCTTTCTTT. Protein product: CARGGILAFF.

This clone was recorded only once. The chain combines TRBV28 with TRBJ2-7, with TRBD2 identical over 13 bases. Germline CDR1 reads MDHEN; CDR2 reads SYDVKM. With 8 bases clipped from V and 2 bases from J, the junction kept 12 bases outside the gene matches. The CDR3 length is 17 residues. The CDR3 reads CASQDRLLAGGPYEQYF. The CDR3 DNA reads TGTGCCAGCCAGGACAGATTACTAGCGGGAGGGCCCTACGAGCAGTACTTC.

In DNA, the CDR3 is TGCGCCAGCAGCTCCATAAAGAGTAGCTCCTACAATGAGCAGTTCTTC. Its translation: CASSSIKSSSYNEQFF. The genes are TRBV5-1 and TRBJ2-1; D gene ambiguous. The CDR3 contains 16 residues. Germline V CDR1 and CDR2: SGHRS, YFSETQ. The V gene lost 3 bases and the J gene lost 0 bases, with 13 bases spanning the gap.

J is TRBJ1-3 and V is TRBV10-3; D is perhaps TRBD1 (5 bases). The V end lost 6 bases, the J end lost 0 bases, and 12 bases lay between the germline ends. Germline-derived CDR1 and CDR2 are ENHRY and SYGVKD. CDR3 length equals 15 residues. The CDR3 DNA sequence: TGTGCCATCAGCTCCGCAAGGGGCTCTGGAAACACCATATATTTT. This encodes CAISSARGSGNTIYF.

This chain connects TRBV30 to TRBJ1-2; 8 bases agree with TRBD1. J gave up 10 bases and V 8 bases, and 9 bases lay outside the gene matches. The CDR3 is 11 residues long. Germline CDR1 reads GTSNPN; CDR2 reads SVGIG (reference sequence). DNA for the CDR3: TGTGCCCTTGGACAGGGAGGTGCCTACACCTTC. Its translation: CALGQGGAYTF.

This clone was recorded once. The chain joins TRBV9 to TRBJ2-1; D possibly corresponds to TRBD2 (6 bases). Trimming shortened V by 2 bases and J by 4 bases, and 19 bases separated the two germline ends. CDR1 and CDR2 from the germline V gene are SGDLS and YYNGEE. The CDR3 is made up of 17 amino acids. The CDR3 nucleotides read TGTGCCAGCAGCGTCGGGGGTGATATAGCGGCGTACAATGAGCAGTTCTTC. It specifies CASSVGGDIAAYNEQFF.

The genes are TRBV7-2 and TRBJ2-5; the D is unclear. The length of the CDR3 is 14 residues. V gave up 1 base and J gave up 5 bases, with 11 bases separating them. In germline, CDR1 is SGHTA, CDR2 FQGNSA. The CDR3 nucleotides are TGTGCCAGCAGCTTAGGGGTAGCAGCTGAGACCCAGTACTTC. This sequence encodes CASSLGVAAETQYF. Full variable domain (outside the CDR3, taken from reference TRBV7-2 and TRBJ2-5): GAGVSQSPSNKVTEKGKDVELRCDPISGHTALYWYRQSLGQGLEFLIYFQGNSAPDKSGLPSDRFSAERTGGSVSTLTIQRTQQEDSAVYLCASSLGVAAETQYFGPGTRLLVL.

The chain links TRBV5-1 to TRBJ1-6, with D possibly TRBD1 on 6 matching bases. This CDR3 region has 14 residues. In germline, CDR1 is SGHRS, CDR2 YFSETQ. V gave up 9 bases and J gave up 5 bases, with 15 bases separating them. DNA of the CDR3: TGCGCCAAAGACAGGAGAAATGATAATTCACCCCTCCACTTT. This translates into CAKDRRNDNSPLHF.

V usage is TRBV29-1 and J usage is TRBJ2-2, with D maybe TRBD2 (5 bases). There are 13 residues in the CDR3. CDR1 is SQVTM, CDR2 ANQGSEA, per germline. The germline V and J ends were trimmed by 6 bases and 7 bases, with 15 bases remaining between them. The DNA of the CDR3 is TGCAGCGTGGGAGACGGACTTGGCGGGGAGCTGTTTTTT. It specifies CSVGDGLGGELFF.

The table lists this clone with a few counts. The genes are TRBV11-2 and TRBJ2-7, with 10 bases matching TRBD2. CDR3 length: 16 amino acids. Germline V gives CDR1 SGHAT, CDR2 FQNNGV. J gave up 2 bases and V 7 bases, and 11 bases lay outside the gene matches. The CDR3 spells CASTSALAGVPYEQYF. CDR3 nucleotide sequence: TGTGCCAGCACCTCGGCCCTAGCGGGAGTACCCTACGAGCAGTACTTC.

The chain joins TRBV28 to TRBJ1-2; 7 bases fit TRBD1. Germline V gene sequence: CDR1 MDHEN, CDR2 SYDVKM. There are 12 residues in the CDR3. V was pared by 6 bases and J by 4 bases, with 2 bases of the junction left unmatched. The CDR3 coding sequence is TGTGCCAGCAGAGACAGGGTCTATGGCTACACCTTC. Translation gives CASRDRVYGYTF.

The rearrangement links TRBV6-5 to TRBJ2-7; 11 nucleotides align to TRBD2. Losses at the gene ends were 4 bases for V and 4 bases for J; bases not matched to a gene: 6. The CDR3 has 15 residues. In germline, CDR1 is MNHEY, CDR2 SVGAGI. CDR3 sequence: CASSSYSGGAYEQYF. The CDR3 DNA reads as TGTGCCAGCAGTTCCTATAGCGGGGGGGCATACGAGCAGTACTTC.

This chain uses TRBV7-3 with TRBJ2-7, with D possibly being TRBD2 (6 bases). Between the trimmed V and J ends, which lost 4 bases and 3 bases, there was a span of 13 bases. CDR1 is SGHTA and CDR2 is FQGTGA in the germline V gene. CDR3 length: 14 residues. Here the CDR3 DNA reads TGTGCCAGCAGCTACACGGGCGGGGACTACGAGCAGTACTTC. Encoded protein: CASSYTGGDYEQYF.

In the case of this clone: One end of the junction varies from germline; a read error may be responsible. The chain employs TRBV7-9 and TRBJ2-7, with D possibly TRBD1 on 5 matching bases. Germline V gives CDR1 SEHNR, CDR2 FQNEAQ (reference sequence). This CDR3 has 14 residues. The CDR3 is CASSPPLTVQEKGF. CDR3 sequence (DNA): TGTGCCAGCAGCCCGCCCTTAACAGTACAGGAGAAGGGCTTC.

Only one count was recorded for this clone. J is TRBJ2-1 and V is TRBV5-4; 13 positions agree with TRBD2. J gave up 7 bases and V 4 bases, and 8 bases lay outside the gene matches. The CDR3 length is 16 residues. Looked up from germline, CDR1 is SGHNT and CDR2 is YYREEE (reference sequence). The DNA of the CDR3 is TGTGCCAGCAGCACAAGGACTAGCGGGAGCGGGAATGAGCAGTTCTTC. Translation: CASSTRTSGSGNEQFF.

This rearrangement joins TRBV28 to TRBJ2-5, with TRBD2 matching 12 bases. The CDR3 contains 17 residues. CDR1 and CDR2 from the germline V gene are MDHEN and SYDVKM. V was pared by 3 bases and J by 5 bases, with 10 bases of the junction left unmatched. The CDR3 here is CASSFPQLAGGGETQYF. Here the CDR3 DNA reads TGTGCCAGCAGTTTCCCCCAACTAGCGGGAGGAGGGGAGACCCAGTACTTC. Together with reference TRBV28 and TRBJ2-5, the CDR3 gives the full variable domain: DVKVTQSSRYLVKRTGEKVFLECVQDMDHENMFWYRQDPGLGLRLIYFSYDVKMKEKGDIPEGYSVSREKKERFSLILESASTNQTSMYLCASSFPQLAGGGETQYFGPGTRLLVL.

The V gene is TRBV27, the J gene TRBJ1-6, with 10 bases lining up with TRBD1. Trimming cost V 3 bases and J 0 bases; bases outside gene matches: 5. Germline loops: CDR1 MNHEY, CDR2 SMNVEV (reference sequence). The CDR3 contains 18 residues. This CDR3 reads CASSFRQGASSYNSPLHF. Here the CDR3 DNA reads TGTGCCAGCAGTTTCCGACAGGGGGCGAGCTCCTATAATTCACCCCTCCACTTT.

The chain is built from TRBV7-2 and TRBJ2-7; D is ambiguous. This CDR3 comprises 14 residues. The ends were cut back, 2 bases at V and 3 bases at J, with 11 bases in the middle. Looked up from germline, CDR1 is SGHTA and CDR2 is FQGNSA. The CDR3 loop reads CASSLTDVVYEQYF. For the CDR3, the DNA is TGTGCCAGCAGCTTAACAGACGTCGTCTACGAGCAGTACTTC.